The T cell receptor beta chain described here comes from a study of blood T cell repertoires in COVID-19. J lost 6 bases, V lost 5 bases, and 10 bases had no gene match. CDR1 is SGHAT and CDR2 is FQNNGV in the germline V gene. This CDR3 comprises 15 residues. Repertoires were generated with immunoSEQ multiplex PCR, while TCRdb's copy carries only in-frame clones and drops some. The sample has under 95,000 clones, approximately 90% seen once. Input material: peripheral blood. The TCR comes from a man aged 50-59 years with COVID-19, enrolled during active disease. The chain joins TRBV11-2 to TRBJ2-1, with 7 nucleotides matching TRBD2. The CDR3 region is CASSRTSIKGNEQFF. CDR3 bases: TGTGCCAGCAGCCGGACTAGTATCAAGGGCAATGAGCAGTTCTTC.